Following are 5 T cell receptor beta chains from one sample sequenced in a study of cytomegalovirus exposure and HLA in healthy donors. Primers for the PCR totalled 60 Vbeta and 13 Jbeta. Libraries were prepared by immunoSEQ multiplex PCR; TCRdb keeps only in-frame clonotypes and omits some of them. In the table there are fewer than 40,000 clones, 75% to 85% of which are singletons. Sequencing input: PBMCs. The origin of the receptors is a woman aged 40 to 55 in good health and CMV-seronegative.

J is TRBJ2-1 and V is TRBV18; 9 positions agree with TRBD2. Germline loops: CDR1 KGHSH, CDR2 LQKENI. This CDR3 has 16 amino acids. The ends lost 0 bases at V and 9 bases at J; junction bases unmatched: 9. CDR3 bases: TGTGCCAGCTCACCACCGAGCGGGGGGCGGGCTGTTGAGCAGTTCTTC. Its translation: CASSPPSGGRAVEQFF.

The rearrangement uses TRBV5-4 and TRBJ1-1, with D unresolved. Germline-derived CDR1 and CDR2 are SGHNT and YYREEE (reference sequence). This CDR3 is 15 amino acids long. The V gene lost 2 bases and the J gene lost 0 bases, with 11 bases spanning the gap. CDR3 loop: CASSLTSTMNTEAFF. The CDR3 coding sequence is TGTGCCAGCAGCTTAACATCAACTATGAACACTGAAGCTTTCTTT.

The gene calls are TRBV19 and TRBJ2-1; D is unresolved. Germline V gene lookup returns CDR1 LNHDA and CDR2 SQIVND (reference sequence). This CDR3 has 13 amino acids. The V and J ends lost 3 bases and 10 bases respectively, with 13 bases between them. In DNA, the CDR3 is TGTGCCAGTAGTATGACCGCACTCGGGGAGCAGTTCTTC. Protein sequence: CASSMTALGEQFF.

The chain carries TRBV28 and TRBJ1-6; perhaps TRBD1 as D (6 bases). V dropped 7 bases and J dropped 7 bases, with 14 bases sitting between them. The germline V gene has CDR1 MDHEN and CDR2 SYDVKM. This CDR3 region has 14 residues. In DNA, the CDR3 is TGTGCCAGCACCCGGACAGTAACAAATTCACCCCTCCACTTT. This encodes CASTRTVTNSPLHF.

The chain employs TRBV6-5 and TRBJ1-5, with D tentatively TRBD1 (5 bases). Trimming removed 6 bases from V and 1 base from J, with 13 bases in between. Germline V gene lookup returns CDR1 MNHEY and CDR2 SVGAGI. The CDR3 runs 15 residues. The CDR3 DNA follows: TGTGCCAGCAGACCCTTTAAGGGGAGCAATCAGCCCCAGCATTTT. It translates to CASRPFKGSNQPQHF.